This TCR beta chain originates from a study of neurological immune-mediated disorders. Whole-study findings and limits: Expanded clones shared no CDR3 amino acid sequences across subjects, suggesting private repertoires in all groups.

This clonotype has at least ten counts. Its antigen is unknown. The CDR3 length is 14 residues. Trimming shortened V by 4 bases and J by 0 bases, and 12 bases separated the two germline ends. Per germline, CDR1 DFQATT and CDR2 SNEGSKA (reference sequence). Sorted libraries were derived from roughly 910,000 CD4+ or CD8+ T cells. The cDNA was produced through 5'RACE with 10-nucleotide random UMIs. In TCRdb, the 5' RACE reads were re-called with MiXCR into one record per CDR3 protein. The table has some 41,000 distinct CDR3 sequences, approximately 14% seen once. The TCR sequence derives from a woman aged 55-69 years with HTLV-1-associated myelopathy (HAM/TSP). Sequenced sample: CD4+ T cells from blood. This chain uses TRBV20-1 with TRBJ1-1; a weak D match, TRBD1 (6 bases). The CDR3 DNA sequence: TGCAGTGCTACTCGGGACATCTTGAACACTGAAGCTTTCTTT. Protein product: CSATRDILNTEAFF.